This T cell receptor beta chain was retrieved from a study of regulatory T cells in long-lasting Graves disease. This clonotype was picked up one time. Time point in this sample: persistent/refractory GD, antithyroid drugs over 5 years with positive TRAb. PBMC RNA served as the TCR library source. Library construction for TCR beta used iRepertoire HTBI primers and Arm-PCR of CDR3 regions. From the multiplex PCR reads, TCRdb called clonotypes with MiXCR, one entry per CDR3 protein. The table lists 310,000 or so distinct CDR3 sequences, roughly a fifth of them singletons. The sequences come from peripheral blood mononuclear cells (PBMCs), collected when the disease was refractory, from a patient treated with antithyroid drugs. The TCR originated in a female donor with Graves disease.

The CDR3 here is CATSDFGREDRTDTQYF. The CDR3 coding sequence is TGTGCCACCAGTGATTTTGGGCGGGAGGACCGAACAGATACGCAGTATTTT. The chain couples TRBV24-1 to TRBJ2-3; TRBD2 agrees at 8 bases. This CDR3 is 17 amino acids long. V trimming: 1 base; J trimming: 3 bases; junction bases outside the gene matches: 8. Germline CDR1 is KGHDR and CDR2 is SFDVKD.